This T cell receptor (beta chain) was observed in a study of cytomegalovirus exposure and HLA in healthy donors. General observations from the study: Among the most significant clusters, several appeared linked to common viral pathogens in a later analysis.

It was with 60 Vbeta and 13 Jbeta primers that the PCR ran. Per the original methods: Later, an analysis found 75 million to 100 million unique TCR beta chains, and about 10 million of these were shared. Data came from immunoSEQ multiplex PCR; TCRdb stores just in-frame clones and leaves some out. The V and J calls and the clone size are those of that table, but D and trimming were determined from the DNA. The sample has about 190,000 clones; roughly four fifths are singletons. Germline V gene lookup returns CDR1 SGDLS and CDR2 YYNGEE. V was clipped by 0 bases and J by 1 base, with 8 bases between them. The CDR3 has 14 residues. Comments on this clone: What it binds is unknown.

Sequenced material: PBMCs. The chain uses TRBV9 and TRBJ2-7; D unclear. The sequence derives from a woman in her twenties or thirties in good health and CMV-seropositive. CDR3 sequence (DNA): TGTGCCAGCAGCGTAGGGGTAGCATCCTACGAGCAGTACTTC. Translated, it gives CASSVGVASYEQYF.